This T cell receptor (beta chain) was documented in a study of beta chain features in type 1 diabetes. Notes on the study in general: Patients' naive, central memory and Treg TCRB repertoires seemed closer to one another than those of healthy donors. Shorter TCRB CDR3s, moderately but significantly so, were found in Type 1 diabetes patients in all four CD4+ subsets.

In this sample, this clone turned up many times. Its antigen is not known. Germline loops: CDR1 GTSNPN, CDR2 SVGIG (reference sequence). Trimming removed 5 bases from V and 4 bases from J, with 12 bases in between. The CDR3 runs to 13 residues. As every portion of the isolated RNA was reverse transcribed, the sequencing read expressed TCRB transcripts. This table comes from immunoSEQ multiplex PCR, and its TCRdb copy is limited to in-frame clones, with some not included. The sample has roughly 130,000 clones, 16% seen once. The clonotype was recovered from a young man with type 1 diabetes. Specimen: central memory CD4+ T cells from blood. This chain links TRBV30 with TRBJ2-1; TRBD2 might be the D (5 bases). This CDR3 is CAWALVAYNEQFF. The CDR3 DNA sequence: TGTGCCTGGGCACTAGTGGCGTACAATGAGCAGTTCTTC.